Listed below are T cell receptor beta chains from one sample, sequenced in a study of blood T cell repertoires in COVID-19. TCRdb's copy holds only in-frame clones and misses some; the assay was immunoSEQ multiplex PCR. The data contain 450,000 or so clones, around nine tenths of them singletons. The sequenced sample consisted of peripheral blood. The receptors come from a man aged 18-30 years with COVID-19, enrolled during active disease. Both conserved end residues are part of each CDR3. A D gene is named only where the DNA matches it firmly. The size of a clone is reported for some rows only, either as once, few or many, or as a class for expanded clones.

D,size,J,V,DNA,CDR3
NA,once,TRBJ2-7,TRBV27,TGTGCCAGCAGTTTATCGTTTCTACCCCAGGTCTACGAGCAGTACTTC,CASSLSFLPQVYEQYF
NA,NA,TRBJ1-2,TRBV11-2,TGTGCCAGCAGCCTAGAATGGGGGGATGCGGTATATGGCTACACCTTC,CASSLEWGDAVYGYTF
NA,few,TRBJ1-2,TRBV9,TGTGCCAGCAGCGCCTCGGGAGGGAGGCGAGGCTACACCTTC,CASSASGGRRGYTF
TRBD2,NA,TRBJ2-2,TRBV30,TGTGCCTGGAGCCGGGGGGGTACCGGGGAGCTGTTTTTT,CAWSRGGTGELFF
NA,NA,TRBJ2-3,TRBV7-9,TGTGCCAGCACCACTTCTGTTACTACGAGCACAGATACGCAGTATTTT,CASTTSVTTSTDTQYF
NA,NA,TRBJ2-1,TRBV30,TGTGCCTGGAGTGTGCCCGCGGATGAGCAGTTCTTC,CAWSVPADEQFF
TRBD2,few,TRBJ2-1,TRBV11-3,TGTGCCAGCAGCTTAGATAGCGGGAGTCGCTACAATGAGCAGTTCTTC,CASSLDSGSRYNEQFF
TRBD2,NA,TRBJ2-3,TRBV4-1,TGCGCCAGCAGCCAAGCCCCAGCGGGGGGCACAGATACGCAGTATTTT,CASSQAPAGGTDTQYF
NA,NA,TRBJ2-1,TRBV12-3/TRBV12-4,TGTGCCAGCAGCCTGAGGAATGAGCAGTTCTTC,CASSLRNEQFF
NA,NA,TRBJ2-1,TRBV10-1,TGCGCCAGCAGTGAGTCGGGGGCCAGATCGTTCGAGCAGTTCTTC,CASSESGARSFEQFF
TRBD1,NA,TRBJ1-5,TRBV19,TGTGCCAGTAGTAACAGGGGGACTAATCAGCCCCAGCATTTT,CASSNRGTNQPQHF
NA,NA,TRBJ2-7,TRBV2,TGTGCCAGCAGTCAACCCCTGGGGGGTATGACCTACGAGCAGTACTTC,CASSQPLGGMTYEQYF
NA,NA,TRBJ2-3,TRBV7-3,TGTGCCAGCAGACTTTCCGGACTGAGCACAGATACGCAGTATTTT,CASRLSGLSTDTQYF
TRBD1,NA,TRBJ1-6,TRBV19,TGTGCCAGTAGTACCCCCCGGACAGGCCGGCATGCACCCCTCCACTTT,CASSTPRTGRHAPLHF
NA,NA,TRBJ2-5,TRBV5-1,TGCGCCAGCAGCTCGTCACTAGCCGTGAGAGTCGAGACCCAGTACTTC,CASSSSLAVRVETQYF
TRBD1,NA,TRBJ1-5,TRBV2,TGTGCCAGCAGTTTCACCCGGGACAGGGCGCATCAGCCCCAGCATTTT,CASSFTRDRAHQPQHF
NA,NA,TRBJ1-2,TRBV5-8,TGTGCCAGCAGCTTGTCGGGAGCTTATGGCTACACCTTC,CASSLSGAYGYTF
TRBD2,once,TRBJ2-1,TRBV5-4,TGTGCCAGCAGCTTGTCTAGCGGGGTAAATGAGCAGTTCTTC,CASSLSSGVNEQFF
NA,NA,TRBJ2-5,TRBV20-1,TGCAGTGCTAGTCCCAAGCGGCGGGAGACCCAGTACTTC,CSASPKRRETQYF
NA,NA,TRBJ2-6,TRBV3-1/TRBV3-2,TGTGCCAGCAGCCAAGATCCCCCGAGGAGCTCTGGGGCCAACGTCCTGACTTTC,CASSQDPPRSSGANVLTF
NA,NA,TRBJ2-7,TRBV5-1,TGCGCCAGCAGGCCAAGAGGACTCCCCCTGGACGAGCAGTACTTC,CASRPRGLPLDEQYF
NA,NA,TRBJ1-1,TRBV6-5,TGTGCCAGCAGTTACTCCCAGGGAACTGGCGGTGAAGCTTTCTTT,CASSYSQGTGGEAFF
NA,NA,TRBJ1-6,TRBV19,TGTGCCAGTAGTATGACGGTCAGGAATAATTCACCCCTCCACTTT,CASSMTVRNNSPLHF
NA,NA,TRBJ1-1,TRBV11-3,TGTGCCAGCAGCTTAGTAGAGAACACTGAAGCTTTCTTT,CASSLVENTEAFF
TRBD1,NA,TRBJ2-1,TRBV18,TGTGCCAGCTCACCTACAGGGGGTACCTACAATGAGCAGTTCTTC,CASSPTGGTYNEQFF
NA,NA,TRBJ2-1,TRBV19,TGTGCCAGCCAACCGGGACAAGGCTACAATGAGCAGTTCTTC,CASQPGQGYNEQFF
NA,NA,TRBJ1-6,TRBV20-1,TGCAGTGCTAGTGCAGGGCTCCATTCACCCCTCCACTTT,CSASAGLHSPLHF
TRBD1,NA,TRBJ1-1,TRBV27,TGTGCCAGCCGGACAGGCACTGAAGCTTTCTTT,CASRTGTEAFF
TRBD1,NA,TRBJ1-1,TRBV9,TGTGCCAGCAGCGCGGGGACAGGGAGGGTGAACACTGAAGCTTTCTTT,CASSAGTGRVNTEAFF
NA,NA,TRBJ1-4,TRBV4-1,TGCGCCAGCAGCCCCGACAGACTCGCAACTAATGAAAAACTGTTTTTT,CASSPDRLATNEKLFF
NA,NA,TRBJ2-7,TRBV6-5,TGTGCCAGCAGTTACTCCGGCAGGGCTCCCTACGAGCAGTACTTC,CASSYSGRAPYEQYF
NA,NA,TRBJ2-7,TRBV5-4,TGTGCCAGCAGCTTGGAGGGGGGGCCTAGGAACGAGCAGTACTTC,CASSLEGGPRNEQYF
NA,NA,TRBJ1-3,TRBV25-1,TGTGCCAGCAGTTTTTCCTCTTGGGGGGGCGAAGACACCATATATTTT,CASSFSSWGGEDTIYF
NA,NA,TRBJ1-3,TRBV10-1,TGTGCCAGCAGCTTTTGGGTGGGCCCTCTTTTT,CASSFWVGPLF
TRBD1,NA,TRBJ2-7,TRBV2,TGTGCCAGCAGTTCCGGGGACAGGGACTACGAGCAGTACTTC,CASSSGDRDYEQYF
NA,NA,TRBJ1-3,TRBV6-6,TGTGCCAGCAGTTACTCGTCCCGAGAAGGGGTAAACACCATATATTTT,CASSYSSREGVNTIYF
NA,NA,TRBJ2-4,TRBV3-1/TRBV3-2,TGTGCCAGCAGCCAAAAAGCTTACGTAGCCAAAAACATTCAGTACTTC,CASSQKAYVAKNIQYF
NA,NA,TRBJ1-2,TRBV7-9,TGTGCCAGCAGCCCCCGGGGGGATTCCTATGGCTACACCTTC,CASSPRGDSYGYTF
NA,NA,TRBJ1-2,TRBV24-1,TGTGCCACCAGTGGAGATAACCGAGATGGCTACACCTTC,CATSGDNRDGYTF
NA,once,TRBJ2-7,TRBV29-1,TGCAGCGTTGAGGGTAGGGGTCGATACGAGCAGTACTTC,CSVEGRGRYEQYF
NA,NA,TRBJ2-1,TRBV5-1,TGCGCCAGCAGCTTAAGTAGCTCCTACAATGAGCAGTTCTTC,CASSLSSSYNEQFF
TRBD1,NA,TRBJ2-3,TRBV5-8,TGTGCCAGCAGGATACTCCAGGGGGCAGGGGAGTATTTT,CASRILQGAGEYF